What follows is one TCR beta chain and its context. Its antigen is currently unknown. The data belong to a study of persistence of HIV-infected CD4 T cells. Overall study: The sample holds CD4+ T cells responsive to CMV or HIV-1 Gag.

The CDR3 runs 15 residues. V lost 3 bases, J lost 0 bases, and 12 bases lay in between. Per the germline V gene, CDR1 is MNHNS and CDR2 is SASEGT. Cells were stimulated with overlapping HIV-1 Gag 15-mer peptides. Sorted nonresponding memory CD4+ T cells were CD40L-negative, CD69-negative, CD45RO-high. An approximately 20-hour stimulation of CD8-depleted PBMCs used anti-CD28/CD49d costimulation, CD40-blocking antibody and enfuvirtide. This was the immunoSEQ version 4 assay in survey mode. Produced via immunoSEQ multiplex PCR; TCRdb's table is partial and in-frame only. The profile covers about 35,000 clones, with about 83% appearing a single time and about 5% taken by the ten largest.

J is TRBJ2-7 and V is TRBV6-1; D may be TRBD2 (5 bases). This clonotype was obtained from an adult with HIV. The donor label of this sample is uncertain. Sequenced material: cultured CD4+ T cells from PBMCs, taken from a patient who received antiretroviral therapy. The CDR3 loop is CASSDTGIDSYEQYF. The CDR3 region has the DNA TGTGCCAGCAGTGACACCGGGATAGACTCCTACGAGCAGTACTTC.